This T cell receptor (beta chain) was recorded in a study of cytomegalovirus exposure and HLA in healthy donors. To note about this clone: Its antigen is not identified. An end of the junction does not agree with germline; a read error may underlie this.

Researchers ran the PCR with 60 Vbeta and 13 Jbeta primers. Only in-frame clones appear in the TCRdb table, and some are missing; sequencing was by immunoSEQ multiplex PCR. The sample has 250,000 to 350,000 clones, approximately 90% seen once. Overall study results and limits: Cytomegalovirus association was listed for under 200 TCR beta chains. Owing to their indistinguishability, certain V segments, notably TRBV6-2 and TRBV6-3, were excluded.

The CDR3 has 15 residues. The germline CDR1 and CDR2 sequences are SEHNR and FQNEAQ (reference sequence). This chain connects TRBV7-9 to TRBJ1-4; possible D gene TRBD1, 6 bases. The clonotype was recovered from a man in his forties or fifties in good health and CMV-seropositive. Sequencing was performed on PBMCs. The chain's CDR3 is CSSSPRQATNEKLFF. The CDR3 coding sequence is TGTTCCAGCAGCCCCCGACAGGCAACTAATGAAAAACTGTTTTTT.